The 30 T cell receptor beta chains listed next were all sequenced from one sample in a study of radiotherapy plus CTLA-4 blockade in lung cancer. Profiling relied on immunoSEQ multiplex PCR, and the TCRdb table lists in-frame clones only, not all of them. The sample shows about 86,000 clones, under 85% of them seen only once. The sample in question was peripheral blood, obtained from a patient treated with radiotherapy plus ipilimumab. These receptors all stem from a human donor with non-small cell lung cancer who had stable disease on radiotherapy plus ipilimumab.

The chain employs TRBV7-8 and TRBJ2-1, with D perhaps TRBD1 (6 bases). The V end lost 4 bases, the J end lost 6 bases, and 7 bases lay between the germline ends. Per germline, CDR1 SGHVS and CDR2 FQNEAQ. The length of the CDR3 is 12 residues. CDR3 sequence (DNA): TGTGCCAGCAGCTCCAGGGGCAATGAGCAGTTCTTC. Amino acid sequence: CASSSRGNEQFF.

V gene TRBV27 combines with J gene TRBJ1-5; D unresolved. V gave up 4 bases and J gave up 5 bases, with 9 bases separating them. Germline-derived CDR1 and CDR2 are MNHEY and SMNVEV (reference sequence). The CDR3 runs to 13 residues. The CDR3 here is CASSSGVHQPQHF. The CDR3 DNA sequence: TGTGCCAGCAGTTCTGGGGTACATCAGCCCCAGCATTTT.

This chain links TRBV29-1 with TRBJ2-5, with D possibly TRBD1 on 5 matching bases. The germline V and J ends were trimmed by 5 bases and 5 bases, with 9 bases remaining between them. Germline V CDR1 and CDR2: SQVTM, ANQGSEA. The length of the CDR3 is 11 residues. The CDR3 reads CSVQGGETQYF. The CDR3 coding sequence is TGCAGCGTTCAGGGTGGGGAGACCCAGTACTTC.

The chain couples TRBV29-1 to TRBJ1-1, with D possibly TRBD1 on 5 matching bases. The CDR3 contains 12 residues. Germline CDR1 SQVTM, CDR2 ANQGSEA. V was clipped by 5 bases and J by 3 bases, with 10 bases between them. The CDR3 DNA follows: TGCAGCGTTTCGGGAGGGGACACTGAAGCTTTCTTT. Residues: CSVSGGDTEAFF.

This clone was counted between two and nine times. The chain joins TRBV28 to TRBJ2-6; no reliable D call. Germline V gives CDR1 MDHEN, CDR2 SYDVKM. The V and J ends lost 1 base and 2 bases respectively, with 6 bases between them. The CDR3 spans 15 residues. The CDR3 region has the DNA TGTGCCAGCAGTTTATTGGGGACTGGGGCCAACGTCCTGACTTTC. It yields the protein CASSLLGTGANVLTF.

This clone was recorded only once. V gene TRBV5-1 combines with J gene TRBJ2-7, with 10 bases fitting TRBD1. This CDR3 is built from 15 residues. Germline CDR1 SGHRS, CDR2 YFSETQ. Trimming removed 3 bases from V and 2 bases from J; junction bases left unmatched: 5. The CDR3 DNA is TGCGCCAGCAGCTCTTTCGGACAGGGGGCCTACGAGCAGTACTTC. Protein product: CASSSFGQGAYEQYF.

A word on this clone: Germline is not matched at one junction end, which may reflect a read error. The rearrangement uses TRBV19 and TRBJ2-7, with D tentatively TRBD1 (6 bases). Germline CDR1 and CDR2: LNHDA and SQIVND (reference sequence). This CDR3 has 13 amino acids. CDR3 bases: TGTGCCAGTAGTCGAGGACAGTTCTACGGGCAGTACTTC. Translation gives CASSRGQFYGQYF.

The chain combines TRBV2 with TRBJ1-1, with D uncertain. From germline, CDR1 is SNHLY and CDR2 FYNNEI. The CDR3 has 12 residues. V was shortened by 8 bases and J by 0 bases, with 7 bases between the two germline ends. CDR3 coding DNA: TGTGCCAGCCACTGGATGAACACTGAAGCTTTCTTT. Its protein product is CASHWMNTEAFF.

The DNA of the CDR3 is TGTGCCTGGAGTCCATCTCGACAGGGAGGTCGTGAAAAACTGTTTTTT. It specifies CAWSPSRQGGREKLFF. The rearrangement links TRBV30 to TRBJ1-4; 7 positions match TRBD1. V was clipped by 2 bases and J by 7 bases; unmatched bases: 13. The CDR3 consists of 16 residues. In germline, CDR1 is GTSNPN, CDR2 SVGIG (reference sequence).

The chain combines TRBV18 with TRBJ2-5, with D unclear. Germline CDR1 KGHSH, CDR2 LQKENI. The CDR3 covers 13 residues. Trimming stripped 2 bases from V and 2 bases from J, with 6 bases between. The DNA of the CDR3 is TGTGCCAGCTCACCAGATTTACAAGAGACCCAGTACTTC. It specifies CASSPDLQETQYF.

The V and J genes are TRBV7-2 and TRBJ2-3, with 7 bases aligning to TRBD1. The CDR3 is 15 amino acids. Germline CDR1 is SGHTA and CDR2 is FQGNSA. With V trimmed by 4 bases and J by 2 bases, 6 bases remained unmatched. CDR3 loop: CASSSGQLNTDTQYF. DNA of the CDR3: TGTGCCAGCAGCTCGGGACAGCTGAACACAGATACGCAGTATTTT.

The gene calls are TRBV5-1 and TRBJ1-5; the D is unclear. This CDR3 has 14 residues. V lost 0 bases and J lost 3, with 7 bases in between. Germline values: CDR1 SGHRS, CDR2 YFSETQ. The CDR3 nucleotides are TGCGCCAGCAGCTTGGAGGGATTCAATCAGCCCCAGCATTTT. This translates into CASSLEGFNQPQHF.

The CDR3 region is CASSELTGGREKLFF. CDR3 DNA: TGTGCCAGCAGTGAATTGACAGGGGGTAGGGAAAAACTGTTTTTT. This sequence joins TRBV25-1 and TRBJ1-4, with 9 bases matching TRBD1. The V and J ends lost 1 base and 8 bases, in that order; junction bases with no gene match: 5. The germline V gene has CDR1 MGHDK and CDR2 SYGVNS. The CDR3 has 15 amino acids.

This clone has just one count. CDR3 region: CASSTDRGLTYEQYF. The CDR3 DNA reads TGCGCCAGCAGCACGGACAGGGGGCTTACCTACGAGCAGTACTTC. V usage is TRBV5-1 and J usage is TRBJ2-5; 11 bases line up with TRBD1. The DNA end favors TRBJ2-7, so the J call may be wrong. CDR3 length equals 15 residues. CDR1 SGHRS and CDR2 YFSETQ come from the germline V gene.

Only a few counts were recorded for this clone. Other DNA sequences from this sample encode an identical CDR3 as well. The chain couples TRBV28 to TRBJ2-5; 7 bases agree with TRBD2. CDR3 size: 12 residues. Per germline, CDR1 MDHEN and CDR2 SYDVKM. Unmatched junction bases numbered 2, after V lost 3 bases and J lost 7 bases. CDR3 bases: TGTGCCAGCAGTTTCCGCGGGGGGACCCAGTACTTC. This sequence encodes CASSFRGGTQYF.

This rearrangement joins TRBV7-2 to TRBJ2-7; TRBD2 agrees at 9 bases. The junction had 3 bases not matched to a gene; V was cut back by 4 bases and J by 2 bases. This CDR3 has 14 amino acids. CDR1 is SGHTA, CDR2 FQGNSA, per germline. The CDR3 DNA reads TGTGCCAGCAGCTCCCAGCGGGGGGCCTACGAGCAGTACTTC. Its protein is CASSSQRGAYEQYF.

This chain links TRBV5-1 with TRBJ1-3, with 7 bases identical to TRBD1. The CDR3 contains 16 residues. Germline CDR1 and CDR2: SGHRS and YFSETQ. V dropped 4 bases and J dropped 0; count of bases not matched to a gene: 7. Here the CDR3 reads CASSRTTGFSGNTIYF. CDR3 bases: TGCGCCAGCAGCCGCACGACAGGGTTCTCTGGAAACACCATATATTTT. The full variable domain, completed using reference TRBV5-1 and TRBJ1-3, is KAGVTQTPRYLIKTRGQQVTLSCSPISGHRSVSWYQQTPGQGLQFLFEYFSETQRNKGNFPGRFSGRQFSNSRSEMNVSTLELGDSALYLCASSRTTGFSGNTIYFGEGSWLTVV.

The chain uses TRBV30 and TRBJ2-3; D is possibly TRBD1 (5 bases). V lost 4 bases to trimming and J lost 1 base, with 21 bases between them. CDR1 is GTSNPN and CDR2 is SVGIG in the germline V gene (reference sequence). There are 17 residues in the CDR3. CDR3 bases: TGTGCCTGGAACTTACCCCCAAGAGGCAGGGGCACAGATACGCAGTATTTT. It encodes CAWNLPPRGRGTDTQYF.

The genes are TRBV5-1 and TRBJ2-1; D might be TRBD2 (5 bases). Trimming took off 2 bases at V and 0 bases at J, with 9 bases between the two ends. This CDR3 is built from 15 residues. Germline V lookup: CDR1 SGHRS, CDR2 YFSETQ. CDR3 amino acids: CASSFRRSSYNEQFF. The DNA of the CDR3 is TGCGCCAGCAGCTTCAGGAGGAGCTCCTACAATGAGCAGTTCTTC.

V gene TRBV6-5 combines with J gene TRBJ1-1; D call uncertain. The V and J ends lost 6 bases and 4 bases respectively, with 6 bases between them. The CDR3 runs to 11 residues. CDR1 is MNHEY, CDR2 SVGAGI, per germline. CDR3 DNA: TGTGCCAGCAGCCGGGGCACTGAAGCTTTCTTT. Translating it yields CASSRGTEAFF.

This chain connects TRBV28 to TRBJ2-1; the D gene is possibly TRBD2 (6 bases). The CDR3 is 15 residues long. The germline V gene has CDR1 MDHEN and CDR2 SYDVKM. V lost 6 bases and J 7 bases, leaving 19 bases between the germline ends. CDR3 nucleotide sequence: TGTGCCAGCAGCCCGCAAATTGCGGGGAAGAATGAGCAGTTCTTC. Translating gives CASSPQIAGKNEQFF. Drawing the rest from reference TRBV28 and TRBJ2-1, the complete variable domain is DVKVTQSSRYLVKRTGEKVFLECVQDMDHENMFWYRQDPGLGLRLIYFSYDVKMKEKGDIPEGYSVSREKKERFSLILESASTNQTSMYLCASSPQIAGKNEQFFGPGTRLTVL.

The rearrangement uses TRBV28 and TRBJ2-7; D call uncertain. The CDR3 runs 15 residues. Germline CDR1 is MDHEN and CDR2 is SYDVKM. The germline V and J ends were trimmed by 6 bases and 2 bases, with 17 bases remaining between them. The DNA of the CDR3 is TGTGCCAGCAGCCGGGCCAAATCCAACACCTACGAGCAGTACTTC. Amino acid sequence: CASSRAKSNTYEQYF.

This chain joins TRBV10-1 and TRBJ2-3, with 9 positions matching TRBD2. The CDR3 is made up of 17 amino acids. CDR1 WNHNN and CDR2 SYGVQD come from the germline V gene (reference sequence). Unmatched junction bases numbered 8, after V lost 4 bases and J lost 0 bases. The CDR3 coding sequence is TGCGCCAGCAGTGGACTAGCGGCTAGAAATAGCACAGATACGCAGTATTTT. This translates into CASSGLAARNSTDTQYF.

This clone has only one observation. V usage is TRBV4-2 and J usage is TRBJ1-2; possible D gene TRBD1, 6 bases. V was shortened by 4 bases and J by 6 bases, with 9 bases between the two germline ends. The CDR3 contains 12 residues. Germline V gives CDR1 LGHNA, CDR2 YNFKEQ. The CDR3 region is CASSPNRDGYTF. The CDR3 bases are TGTGCCAGCAGCCCAAACAGGGATGGCTACACCTTC.

With respect to this clone: Mismatch with germline at one junction end may stem from a read error. This sequence joins TRBV28 and TRBJ1-6, with D possibly matching TRBD1 (5 bases). The CDR3 length is 14 residues. CDR1 MDHEN and CDR2 SYDVKM come from the germline V gene. The CDR3: CASSPRQMNSPLHF. The CDR3 coding sequence is TGTGCCAGCAGCCCCCGACAGATGAATTCGCCCCTCCACTTT.

V gene TRBV18 combines with J gene TRBJ2-1; 8 bases are shared with TRBD2. With 6 bases clipped from V and 8 bases from J, the junction kept 9 bases outside the gene matches. The length of the CDR3 is 14 residues. Per germline, CDR1 KGHSH and CDR2 LQKENI. CDR3 DNA sequence: TGTGCCAGCTCTCCCCGTCTGGGACTAGATGAGCAGTTCTTC. Translation: CASSPRLGLDEQFF.

This clone was counted a single time. V usage is TRBV5-1 and J usage is TRBJ2-7, with TRBD2 identical over 9 bases. Trimming cost V 6 bases and J 1 base; bases outside gene matches: 14. Germline CDR1 reads SGHRS; CDR2 reads YFSETQ. This CDR3 has 17 amino acids. The CDR3 DNA reads TGCGCCAGCACCGCTTGGGGAGTGAGCGGGAGGTCCTACGAGCAGTACTTC. This sequence encodes CASTAWGVSGRSYEQYF.

This clone has a handful of counts. This sample includes further DNA sequences coding for the same CDR3. V usage is TRBV19 and J usage is TRBJ2-7, with 7 positions matching TRBD1. There are 13 residues in the CDR3. The germline V gene has CDR1 LNHDA and CDR2 SQIVND (reference sequence). Trimming cost V 6 bases and J 4 bases; bases outside gene matches: 6. CDR3: CASSPDRSYEQYF. The DNA of the CDR3 is TGTGCCAGTAGCCCGGACAGGTCGTACGAGCAGTACTTC.

This CDR3 reads CASSLGRSYEQYF. The CDR3 coding sequence is TGTGCCAGCAGCTTAGGACGGTCCTACGAGCAGTACTTC. The chain is built from TRBV7-3 and TRBJ2-7; D is undetermined. The CDR3 runs to 13 residues. CDR1 and CDR2 (germline): SGHTA, FQGTGA. Trimming left V 2 bases short and J 1 base short, with 6 bases between. Looking up the rest from reference TRBV7-3 and TRBJ2-7 gives the full variable domain: GAGVSQTPSNKVTEKGKYVELRCDPISGHTALYWYRQSLGQGPEFLIYFQGTGAADDSGLPNDRFFAVRPEGSVSTLKIQRTERGDSAVYLCASSLGRSYEQYFGPGTRLTVT.

This rearrangement joins TRBV6-5 to TRBJ1-2, with unresolved D. V dropped 1 base and J dropped 2 bases, with 5 bases sitting between them. CDR1 MNHEY and CDR2 SVGAGI come from the germline V gene. The CDR3 contains 13 residues. CDR3 DNA: TGTGCCAGCAGTTACTACTTAAACTATGGCTACACCTTC. Translation gives CASSYYLNYGYTF.